The entry below describes one T cell receptor (beta chain). The data are from a study of blood T cell repertoires in COVID-19. Study summary: Sample material is recorded as cDNA or gDNA derived from T cells, B-cell-depleted T cells, or PBMCs.

Between the trimmed V and J ends, which lost 0 bases and 0 bases, there was a span of 9 bases. The CDR3 extends over 15 amino acids. Germline V CDR1 and CDR2: LGHNA, YNFKEQ. Seattle patients were enrolled during active infection and followed longitudinally. In the source study's methods: Amplification from reference gene primers served as the basis for estimated nucleated cell counts. The protocol was immunoSEQ multiplex PCR, while the TCRdb copy is restricted to in-frame clones and leaves out a portion. V and J calls and clone size follow that table, whereas D and trimming were derived from the DNA. Of around 150,000 clones in the sample, around 92% were seen once.

The chain links TRBV4-2 to TRBJ2-7; possible D gene TRBD1, 6 bases. Sequenced material: peripheral blood. The clonotype originates from a man aged 30 to 45 with COVID-19, enrolled during active disease. As DNA, the CDR3 is TGTGCCAGCAGCCAAGAATTACAGGGCTCCTACGAGCAGTACTTC. Amino acids: CASSQELQGSYEQYF.